The clone carrying this T cell receptor (beta chain) appeared many times. The antigen is not known. Researchers amplified the TCR beta CDR3 regions from RNA transcripts. First-round RT-PCR targeting the TCR CDR3 was performed with the HTBI primer set. TCRdb reprocessed the multiplex PCR reads via MiXCR and lists one record per CDR3 protein. Here the sample spans approximately 610,000 distinct CDR3 sequences, roughly 14% being singletons. CDR3 length: 17 amino acids. V lost 3 bases to trimming and J lost 0 bases, with 18 bases between them. Germline V gene data show CDR1 as SGHAT and CDR2 as FQNNGV. These data belong to a study of T cells in Graves' hyperthyroidism and ophthalmopathy. At the level of the study: Blood from the periphery was taken at initial diagnosis, before any treatment. Study outcomes and limitations: Researchers found most expanded thyroid clonotypes above 0.001 in blood as well.

Clinical Activity Scores of at least 3, NOSPECS grades of at least 4 and durations under 3 months characterized ophthalmopathy patients. Each diagnosis drew on symptoms, thyroxine, TRAb, thyroid ultrasound and orbital computed tomography findings. The TCR originated in a woman in her forties with Graves' ophthalmopathy. This chain connects TRBV11-2 to TRBJ2-7; a possible D gene is TRBD2 (6 bases). The sample consisted of blood. CDR3 residues: CASSFLRDSMNSYEQYF. The CDR3 nucleotides are TGTGCCAGCAGCTTTCTCCGGGACTCCATGAACTCCTACGAGCAGTACTTC.